A selection of T cell receptor beta chains follows, all from one sample in a study of human T cells and chemical hapten exposure. TCRdb used MiXCR to reprocess the RACE reads, holding one entry per CDR3 protein. The repertoire holds over 55,000 distinct CDR3 sequences, with over 8.5% as singletons. Source: whole blood, taken in connection with sensitization to the hapten diphenylcyclopropenone (DPC). The source is a woman between 50 and 59 years old with alopecia areata. Some clones in this sample may be carry-over from other donors' samples. Each CDR3 is given with its conserved first and last residue. D genes are given only for firm matches. Clone size is not always given. Where it is, it says once, few, many or a class for expanded clones.

NA	TRBV7-6	11	TRBJ2-5	many	TGTGCCAGCAGTGGTTGGGAGACCCAGTACTTC	CASSGWETQYF
NA	TRBV19	15	TRBJ1-5	many	TGTGCCAGTAGTCCAAATGTGGGGGTTAGGGAGCCCCAGCATTTT	CASSPNVGVREPQHF
NA	TRBV11-2	15	TRBJ2-3	many	TGTGCCAGCAGGCGCCCTGACAGACGCACAGATACGCAGTATTTT	CASRRPDRRTDTQYF
TRBD2	TRBV24-1	14	TRBJ2-1	few	TGTGCCACCAGGACTAGCGGGACCGACAATGAGCAGTTCTTC	CATRTSGTDNEQFF
NA	TRBV2	13	TRBJ2-5	NA	TGTGCCAGCAGCGGCTCGGAGGCACAGACCCAGTACTTC	CASSGSEAQTQYF
NA	TRBV29-1	17	TRBJ1-3	few	TGCAGCGAGCCGCCGTCCCCCCTGGCTATTTCTGGAAACACCATATATTTT	CSEPPSPLAISGNTIYF
NA	TRBV18	13	TRBJ2-4	few	TGTGCCAGCTCATCTCCTGCGATTGACATTCAGTACTTC	CASSSPAIDIQYF
TRBD1	TRBV6-5	13	TRBJ1-2	few	TGTGCCAGCAGGATCGACAGGGACTATGGCTACACCTTC	CASRIDRDYGYTF
TRBD2	TRBV3-1	16	TRBJ2-7	NA	TGTGCCAGCAGCCAAAGCCTAGCGGGGGACACCTACGAGCAGTACTTC	CASSQSLAGDTYEQYF
NA	TRBV29-1	13	TRBJ2-5	few	TGCAGCATCAAGGATCTTGGCCAAGAGACCCAGTACTTC	CSIKDLGQETQYF
TRBD1	TRBV19	14	TRBJ2-7	NA	TGTGCCAGTAGTCACGAGGGGGCGCGACACGAGCAGTACTTC	CASSHEGARHEQYF
TRBD2	TRBV6-5	15	TRBJ2-7	many	TGTGCCAGCAGTTACTCTACTAGCGGCTCCTACGAGCAGTACTTC	CASSYSTSGSYEQYF
NA	TRBV5-5	13	TRBJ1-1	NA	TGTGCCAGCAGCTTGCCGCGGAGGACTGAAGCTTTCTTT	CASSLPRRTEAFF
NA	TRBV29-1	14	TRBJ2-3	NA	TGCAGCGTTGAAGTAGCGGCTAGCACAGATACGCAGTATTTT	CSVEVAASTDTQYF
TRBD2	TRBV4-2	17	TRBJ2-5	few	TGTGCCAGCAGCCAGGACCCAGCGGGGGGGCTTCGAGAGACCCAGTACTTC	CASSQDPAGGLRETQYF
TRBD1	TRBV6-5	15	TRBJ1-2	NA	TGTGCCAGCAGTTCCAAACCGACAGGGGGGTATGGCTACACCTTC	CASSSKPTGGYGYTF
NA	TRBV7-9	13	TRBJ2-2	NA	TGTGCCAGCAGCCCGGGCCTCCCCGGGGAGCTGTTTTTT	CASSPGLPGELFF
NA	TRBV7-2	15	TRBJ2-7	NA	TGTGCCAGCAGCTATACGGGCCCGGCACCCTACGAGCAGTACTTC	CASSYTGPAPYEQYF
NA	TRBV6-6	14	TRBJ1-1	NA	TGTGCCAGCAGTTTTGGAGGAGGTGGAACTGAAGCTTTCTTT	CASSFGGGGTEAFF
TRBD2	TRBV5-1	16	TRBJ2-7	many	TGCGCCAGCAGCTTAACGTGGACTAGCGGTACCTACGAGCAGTACTTC	CASSLTWTSGTYEQYF
NA	TRBV20-1	14	TRBJ2-7	NA	TGCAGTGCTAGTGTGAAAATCCCCCCCTACGAGCAGTACTTC	CSASVKIPPYEQYF
NA	TRBV28	16	TRBJ2-7	NA	TGTGCCAGCAGTTTATCCCGTGGGGCCGCCAGGGACGAGCAGTACTTC	CASSLSRGAARDEQYF
NA	TRBV12-3/TRBV12-4	14	TRBJ2-1	many	TGTGCCAGCAGTCCTCTGGGAGCAGACAATGAGCAGTTCTTC	CASSPLGADNEQFF
NA	TRBV2	13	TRBJ2-1	few	TGTGCCAGCAAGTTCTCCCTCCACAATGAGCAGTTCTTC	CASKFSLHNEQFF
NA	TRBV15	14	TRBJ1-2	few	TGTGCCACCAGCAGACTACAGGGCAGCTATGGCTACACCTTC	CATSRLQGSYGYTF
TRBD2	TRBV7-2	16	TRBJ2-7	NA	TGTGCCAGCAGCTTAGCGCCAGCGGGAGGGCTAGGTGAGCAGTACTTC	CASSLAPAGGLGEQYF
NA	TRBV7-9	15	TRBJ1-3	few	TGTGCCAGCAGCTTAGGTCCCTATTCTGGAAACACCATATATTTT	CASSLGPYSGNTIYF
NA	TRBV28	15	TRBJ2-2	many	TGTGCCAGCAGTTTAAGGACCTGGAACACCGGGGAGCTGTTTTTT	CASSLRTWNTGELFF
NA	TRBV6-2/TRBV6-3	13	TRBJ2-2	many	TGTGCCAGCAGTTTTTGGGGTACCGGGGAGCTGTTTTTT	CASSFWGTGELFF
NA	TRBV27	14	TRBJ2-5	few	TGTGCCAGCAGTTCCCAATCCCCCGGACAGACCCAGTACTTC	CASSSQSPGQTQYF
NA	TRBV6-6	14	TRBJ1-2	NA	TGTGCCAGCAGCCTCCACTCTGGTAACTATGGCTACACCTTC	CASSLHSGNYGYTF
NA	TRBV3-1	16	TRBJ2-5	few	TGTGCCAGCAGCCAAGTCATCGTACTAGTCCAAGAGACCCAGTACTTC	CASSQVIVLVQETQYF
TRBD1	TRBV7-6	15	TRBJ1-5	NA	TGTGCCAGCAGCTTAGAGGAAGACAGGGGTCAGCCCCAGCATTTT	CASSLEEDRGQPQHF
TRBD1	TRBV20-1	16	TRBJ1-6	NA	TGCAGTGCTAGGGGGGACAGGGTGACCTATAATTCACCCCTCCACTTT	CSARGDRVTYNSPLHF
NA	TRBV29-1	12	TRBJ2-7	NA	TGCAGCGTTGAAGACCGACCTTCCCAGCAGTACTTC	CSVEDRPSQQYF
TRBD2	TRBV18	16	TRBJ2-7	many	TGTGCCAGCTCACCCCCGAACCGGGGGGACTCCTACGAGCAGTACTTC	CASSPPNRGDSYEQYF
TRBD2	TRBV2	14	TRBJ2-1	many	TGTGCCAGCAGTGACAGCGGGAGCTGGAGTGAGCAGTTCTTC	CASSDSGSWSEQFF
TRBD2	TRBV20-1	15	TRBJ2-7	few	TGCAGTGCTAGAGCCAAGGCGGGCGGGAGGTACGAGCAGTACTTC	CSARAKAGGRYEQYF
TRBD2	TRBV7-2	16	TRBJ2-1	many	TGTGCCAGCAGCCCCCGGACCGCTAGCGGGAGGAATGAGCAGTTCTTC	CASSPRTASGRNEQFF
TRBD2	TRBV6-5	15	TRBJ2-7	many	TGTGCCAGCAGTACCCCCGGGGGGGCAGGTTACGAGCAGTACTTC	CASSTPGGAGYEQYF
TRBD2	TRBV20-1	15	TRBJ2-3	NA	TGCAGTGCTAGCGGGGGGTACCCTTTCACAGATACGCAGTATTTT	CSASGGYPFTDTQYF
NA	TRBV18	16	TRBJ2-6	few	TGTGCCAGCTCACCGGAAGGGATCTCTGGGGCCAACGTCCTGACTTTC	CASSPEGISGANVLTF
NA	TRBV12-3/TRBV12-4	14	TRBJ1-1	NA	TGTGCCAGCAGAGCCGGGACTTCGAACACTGAAGCTTTCTTT	CASRAGTSNTEAFF
NA	TRBV10-1	13	TRBJ1-6	NA	TGCGCCAGCTCCCGGGCCAGGGCATCACCCCTCCACTTT	CASSRARASPLHF